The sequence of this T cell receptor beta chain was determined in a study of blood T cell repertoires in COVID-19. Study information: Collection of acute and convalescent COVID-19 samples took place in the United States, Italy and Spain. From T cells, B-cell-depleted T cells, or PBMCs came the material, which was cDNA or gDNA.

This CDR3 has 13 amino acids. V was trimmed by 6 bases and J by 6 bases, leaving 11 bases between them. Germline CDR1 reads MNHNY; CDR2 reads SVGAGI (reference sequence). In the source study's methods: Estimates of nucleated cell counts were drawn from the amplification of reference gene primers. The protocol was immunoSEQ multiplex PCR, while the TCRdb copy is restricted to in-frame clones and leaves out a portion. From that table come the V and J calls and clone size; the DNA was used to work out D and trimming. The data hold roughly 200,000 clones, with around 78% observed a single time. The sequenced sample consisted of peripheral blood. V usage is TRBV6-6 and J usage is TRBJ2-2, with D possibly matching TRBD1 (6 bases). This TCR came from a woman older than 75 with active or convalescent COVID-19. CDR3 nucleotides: TGTGCCAGCAGGGAACGACAGGCCGGGGAGCTGTTTTTT. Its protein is CASRERQAGELFF.